The present T cell receptor beta chain was sequenced within a study of response to subunit inactivated influenza vaccine. Study results and caveats: Authors suggested each seasonal flu vaccination may recruit only limited numbers of new T cells.

Per the germline V gene, CDR1 is DFQATT and CDR2 is SNEGSKA (reference sequence). The CDR3 totals 13 residues. Details on this clonotype: Its antigen is still unknown.

TCRdb independently ran MiXCR on the RT-PCR reads; one entry per CDR3 protein. The sample has 490,000 or so distinct CDR3 sequences; under 9% are singletons. The V call is TRBV20-1, the J call TRBJ2-5; maybe TRBD2 (6 bases). This clonotype was sampled from a man between 50 and 75 years old who received an inactivated influenza vaccine. The sequencing here drew on PBMCs from blood, taken around 2 years after vaccination. Written as DNA, the CDR3 is TGCAGGGTAACGGGACTCGCACAAGAGACCCAGTACTTC. Protein: CRVTGLAQETQYF.